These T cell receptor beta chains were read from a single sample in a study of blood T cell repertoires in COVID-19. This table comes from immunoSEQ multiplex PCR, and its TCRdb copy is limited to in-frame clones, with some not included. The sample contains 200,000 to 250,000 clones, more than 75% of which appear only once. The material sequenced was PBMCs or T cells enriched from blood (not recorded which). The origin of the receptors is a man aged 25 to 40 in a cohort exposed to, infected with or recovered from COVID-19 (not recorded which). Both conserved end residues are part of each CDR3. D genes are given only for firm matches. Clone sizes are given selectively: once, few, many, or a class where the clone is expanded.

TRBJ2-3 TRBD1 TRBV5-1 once CASSSDRANTQYF TGCGCCAGCAGCTCCGACAGGGCAAATACGCAGTATTTT
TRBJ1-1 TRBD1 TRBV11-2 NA CASSPPGGRNTEAFF TGTGCCAGCAGCCCCCCAGGGGGGCGGAACACTGAAGCTTTCTTT
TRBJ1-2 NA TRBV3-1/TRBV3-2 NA CASSQVSRQFYGYTF TGTGCCAGCAGCCAAGTCTCGCGACAGTTCTATGGCTACACCTTC
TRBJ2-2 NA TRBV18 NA CASSPSLAPSTGELFF TGTGCCAGCTCACCTTCTTTAGCACCGAGCACCGGGGAGCTGTTTTTT
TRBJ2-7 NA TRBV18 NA CASSSPLNAYEQYF TGTGCCAGCTCATCGCCACTGAACGCTTACGAGCAGTACTTC
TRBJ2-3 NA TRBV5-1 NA CASSSARGADTQYF TGCGCCAGCAGCTCTGCCAGGGGCGCAGATACGCAGTATTTT
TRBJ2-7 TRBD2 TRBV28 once CASSSPGTSFYEQYF TGTGCCAGCAGTTCCCCCGGGACTAGTTTCTACGAGCAGTACTTC
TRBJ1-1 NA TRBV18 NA CASSKGHLTEAFF TGTGCCAGCTCAAAAGGACACCTCACTGAAGCTTTCTTT
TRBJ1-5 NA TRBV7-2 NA CASSFVRQPQHF TGTGCCAGCAGCTTCGTACGGCAGCCCCAGCATTTT
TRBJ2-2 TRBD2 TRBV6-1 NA CASSVLAGDATGELFF TGTGCCAGCAGTGTTCTAGCGGGAGACGCCACCGGGGAGCTGTTTTTT
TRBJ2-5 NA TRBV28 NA CASSLSGGPNQETQYF TGTGCCAGCAGTTTATCCGGGGGGCCGAATCAAGAGACCCAGTACTTC
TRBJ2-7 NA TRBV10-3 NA CAISESVQSSIMGEQYF TGTGCCATCAGTGAGTCGGTACAATCTAGTATAATGGGCGAGCAGTACTTC
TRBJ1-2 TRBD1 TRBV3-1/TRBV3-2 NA CASRPGTATYGYTF TGTGCCAGCAGACCTGGGACAGCTACCTATGGCTACACCTTC
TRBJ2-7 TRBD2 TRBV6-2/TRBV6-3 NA CASSGRERSLEQYF TGTGCCAGCAGTGGGCGGGAGAGGTCCCTCGAGCAGTACTTC